These 21 T cell receptor beta chains originate from one sample sequenced in a study of T cell clones after liver transplantation. Profiling relied on immunoSEQ multiplex PCR, and the TCRdb table lists in-frame clones only, not all of them. The sample records around 97,000 clones, roughly four fifths being singletons. Specimen: CD4+ T cells from blood, collected around 49 months after liver transplant. The source is a human patient who received a liver transplant. A subset of T cells may come from the graft donor.

V gene TRBV5-1 combines with J gene TRBJ2-1, with D tentatively TRBD1 (5 bases). Looked up from germline, CDR1 is SGHRS and CDR2 is YFSETQ. V lost 5 bases and J lost 3, with 12 bases in between. The CDR3 totals 14 residues. CDR3 nucleotide sequence: TGCGCCAGCAGGTTCGAAGGGGTCTACAATGAGCAGTTCTTC. It translates to CASRFEGVYNEQFF.

This chain uses TRBV4-1 with TRBJ1-2; D unclear. CDR3 length: 13 residues. Germline V CDR1 and CDR2: MGHRA, YSYEKL. V shed 6 bases and J shed 8 bases, with 16 bases lying between them. DNA for the CDR3: TGCGCCAGCAGTCCCGGACTCCCGGGAGGCTACACCTTC. Translating gives CASSPGLPGGYTF.

J is TRBJ2-1 and V is TRBV9, with D unclear. The V gene's germline CDR1 is SGDLS and CDR2 YYNGEE. Trimming stripped 4 bases from V and 6 bases from J, with 11 bases between. The CDR3 contains 13 residues. The CDR3: CASSPTPSNEQFF. The CDR3 bases are TGTGCCAGCAGCCCCACGCCCTCCAATGAGCAGTTCTTC.

The rearrangement links TRBV14 to TRBJ1-2; 9 nucleotides align to TRBD1. This CDR3 region has 14 residues. Germline V CDR1 and CDR2: SGHDN, FVKESK. After removal of 4 bases from V and 8 bases from J, the junction contained 8 bases not matched to a gene. CDR3 sequence (DNA): TGTGCCAGCAGCCCGCAACGACAGGGGGAAGGCTACACCTTC. Its translation is CASSPQRQGEGYTF.

V and J are TRBV29-1 and TRBJ2-3; TRBD2 matches 8 bases. CDR3 size: 13 residues. The germline CDR1 and CDR2 sequences are SQVTM and ANQGSEA. Unmatched junction bases numbered 4, after V lost 3 bases and J lost 5 bases. Written as DNA, the CDR3 is TGCAGCGTTGAGGCGGGAGGAGAAGATACGCAGTATTTT. Its protein is CSVEAGGEDTQYF.

This clone showed up just once. V is TRBV6-6 and J is TRBJ2-6; no firm D call. The germline V gene encodes CDR1 MNHNY and CDR2 SVGAGI (reference sequence). The CDR3 contains 15 residues. Deletions cut 2 bases from V and 0 bases from J, with 5 bases between. The CDR3: CASSYGSSGANVLTF. In DNA form, the CDR3 reads TGTGCCAGCAGTTACGGTTCCTCTGGGGCCAACGTCCTGACTTTC.

The chain's CDR3 is CASSWSVQETQYF. CDR3 DNA sequence: TGTGCCAGCAGCTGGTCGGTCCAAGAGACCCAGTACTTC. The rearrangement uses TRBV7-3 and TRBJ2-5; D is unclear. This CDR3 region has 13 residues. V was shortened by 4 bases and J by 1 base, with 7 bases between the two germline ends. Germline lookup yields CDR1 SGHTA and CDR2 FQGTGA.

V is TRBV5-1 and J is TRBJ2-1; 8 nucleotides line up with TRBD2. The CDR3 totals 20 residues. J was trimmed by 1 base and V by 4 bases; bases with no gene match: 19. CDR1 and CDR2 (germline): SGHRS, YFSETQ. DNA for the CDR3: TGCGCCAGCAGCCTCCAACCCTATCGTACTAGCGGTCCATCCTACAATGAGCAGTTCTTC. This codes for CASSLQPYRTSGPSYNEQFF. The variable domain in full, completed from reference TRBV5-1 and TRBJ2-1, reads KAGVTQTPRYLIKTRGQQVTLSCSPISGHRSVSWYQQTPGQGLQFLFEYFSETQRNKGNFPGRFSGRQFSNSRSEMNVSTLELGDSALYLCASSLQPYRTSGPSYNEQFFGPGTRLTVL.

The chain is built from TRBV7-6 and TRBJ1-2; no definite D call. CDR1 SGHVS and CDR2 FNYEAQ come from the germline V gene. The CDR3 covers 10 residues. The CDR3 nucleotides read TGTGGTGGGAGGTACTATAAGGACACCTTC. Protein sequence: CGGRYYKDTF.

This clone came up a few times. The J gene is TRBJ2-2, the V gene TRBV2; D call uncertain. V lost 6 bases, J lost 10 bases, and 15 bases lay in between. This CDR3 contains 13 residues. Germline V lookup: CDR1 SNHLY, CDR2 FYNNEI. In nucleotides, the CDR3 is TGTGCCAGCAGAATAGGGAAAGTAGAGGAGCTGTTTTTT. As protein: CASRIGKVEELFF.

The chain couples TRBV9 to TRBJ2-7, with 7 bases lining up with TRBD2. CDR1 and CDR2 (germline): SGDLS, YYNGEE. The CDR3 loop spans 12 amino acids. The junction had 4 bases not matched to a gene; V was cut back by 4 bases and J by 6 bases. For the CDR3, the DNA is TGTGCCAGCAGCCCAGCGGGGTTCGAGCAGTACTTC. The encoded protein is CASSPAGFEQYF.

The chain carries TRBV27 and TRBJ2-1; TRBD1 agrees at 8 bases. The V gene end was trimmed by 3 bases and the J gene end by 5 bases; junction bases not matched to a gene: 12. This CDR3 region has 17 residues. Per germline, CDR1 MNHEY and CDR2 SMNVEV (reference sequence). CDR3: CASSFGAQDRVHNEQFF. Here the CDR3 DNA reads TGTGCCAGCAGTTTTGGGGCCCAGGACAGGGTCCACAATGAGCAGTTCTTC.

The chain joins TRBV28 to TRBJ1-3, with TRBD1 matching 7 bases. Trimming took 5 bases from V and 5 from J; bases not matched to a gene: 12. The CDR3 contains 16 residues. Germline values: CDR1 MDHEN, CDR2 SYDVKM. CDR3 sequence: CASSPPLRGGRNTIYF. DNA of the CDR3: TGTGCCAGCAGTCCCCCGTTGCGAGGGGGCCGAAACACCATATATTTT.

This clone is deemed medium-sized. Other DNA sequences in this sample translate to the same CDR3. The rearrangement uses TRBV7-9 and TRBJ1-5, with 8 bases that match TRBD1. Germline-derived CDR1 and CDR2 are SEHNR and FQNEAQ (reference sequence). This CDR3 region has 16 residues. Trimming cost V 5 bases and J 2 bases; bases outside gene matches: 8. The CDR3 reads CASSPGQAGGNQPQHF. The CDR3 DNA sequence: TGTGCCAGCAGCCCGGGACAGGCGGGGGGCAATCAGCCCCAGCATTTT.

This sequence joins TRBV29-1 and TRBJ2-3; 11 nucleotides line up with TRBD2. Losses at the gene ends were 6 bases for V and 2 bases for J; bases not matched to a gene: 7. The CDR3 runs to 15 residues. Germline lookup yields CDR1 SQVTM and CDR2 ANQGSEA. The CDR3 bases are TGCAGCGTCCCTCTAGCGGGGGGACACACAGATACGCAGTATTTT. Its translation: CSVPLAGGHTDTQYF.

The chain is built from TRBV7-9 and TRBJ2-1; D unresolved. Germline assignment: CDR1 SEHNR and CDR2 FQNEAQ (reference sequence). This CDR3 spans 15 amino acids. V lost 0 bases and J 1 base, leaving 7 bases between the germline ends. The CDR3: CASSLADLSYNEQFF. The CDR3, as DNA: TGTGCCAGCAGCTTAGCGGACCTATCCTACAATGAGCAGTTCTTC.

V is TRBV18 and J is TRBJ1-2, with 8 bases lining up with TRBD1. This CDR3 is 14 amino acids long. Looked up from germline, CDR1 is KGHSH and CDR2 is LQKENI. Trimming at V came to 5 bases and at J to 2 bases, leaving 4 bases not matched to a gene. In DNA, the CDR3 is TGTGCCAGCTCAGCCGGACAGGGAAACTATGGCTACACCTTC. The encoded protein is CASSAGQGNYGYTF.

This sequence joins TRBV7-8 and TRBJ2-2, with 9 nucleotides matching TRBD2. Per the germline V gene, CDR1 is SGHVS and CDR2 is FQNEAQ. J was trimmed by 4 bases and V by 1 base; bases with no gene match: 4. CDR3 size: 16 residues. The CDR3 sequence is CASSLGSGRRTGELFF. DNA of the CDR3: TGTGCCAGCAGCTTAGGAAGCGGGAGGCGCACCGGGGAGCTGTTTTTT.

The chain has TRBV5-1 and TRBJ2-3, with TRBD1 as a possible D gene (6 bases). Germline CDR1 and CDR2: SGHRS and YFSETQ. CDR3 length: 14 residues. Trimming left V 1 base short and J 1 base short, with 7 bases between. Here the CDR3 reads CASSLRTGTDTQYF. Here the CDR3 DNA reads TGCGCCAGCAGCTTGAGGACAGGCACAGATACGCAGTATTTT.

The table lists this clone with a few counts. The chain joins TRBV7-3 to TRBJ2-3; the D is unclear. Deletions cut 1 base from V and 0 bases from J, with 11 bases between. This CDR3 has 16 residues. CDR1 SGHTA and CDR2 FQGTGA come from the germline V gene. In nucleotides, the CDR3 is TGTGCCAGCAGCTTAAACAGTAACCCTAGCACAGATACGCAGTATTTT. It encodes CASSLNSNPSTDTQYF.

This clone showed up just once. CDR3 bases: TGTGCCAGTAGTAGAGGTAAATCACCCTACGAGCAGTACTTC. It specifies CASSRGKSPYEQYF. V usage is TRBV19 and J usage is TRBJ2-7; no clear D. Germline V gives CDR1 LNHDA, CDR2 SQIVND (reference sequence). V was shortened by 4 bases and J by 2 bases, with 12 bases between the two germline ends. The CDR3 spans 14 residues. Full variable domain (missing parts from reference TRBV19 and TRBJ2-7): DGGITQSPKYLFRKEGQNVTLSCEQNLNHDAMYWYRQDPGQGLRLIYYSQIVNDFQKGDIAEGYSVSREKKESFPLTVTSAQKNPTAFYLCASSRGKSPYEQYFGPGTRLTVT.